This TCR beta chain comes out of a study of T cell changes during pregnancy in multiple sclerosis (dated by TCRdb to between 2018 and 2021). The study in broad terms: In women with multiple sclerosis, the researchers looked at how the T cell repertoire shifted as pregnancy progressed.

Libraries came from the immunoSEQ multiplex PCR assay. TCRdb holds this immuneACCESS table with in-frame rearrangements only. Some clones are missing; in checked studies, unresolved V genes explain under half, and the rest has no known cause. Recorded for this sample are under 90,000 clones; about 94% of them occurred a single time. Around 0.97% of the sample lies in the top ten. Remarks on this clone: Its antigen is not yet known. Base qualities were left out, and no much larger clone turns up one base away.

Counted from cysteine to phenylalanine, this CDR3 has 12 amino acids. This entry keeps only the CDR3 DNA: 36 bases, framed from base 1. As encoded in the germline V gene (reference sequence), CDR1 is PRHDT while CDR2 is FYEKMQ. V is reduced by 5 bases and J by 5 bases, leaving a spacing of 10 bases between them. The sample in question was peripheral blood, obtained in the second trimester of pregnancy. This clonotype was obtained from a female donor in good health, enrolled as a control in a pregnancy study. The sequence joins TRBV13 to TRBJ2-7; a weak D assignment points to TRBD2 (5 bases agree). The nucleotide sequence reads as follows: TGTGCCAGCAGCGCAACTAGGGACGAGCAGTACTTC. It is translated as CASSATRDEQYF.